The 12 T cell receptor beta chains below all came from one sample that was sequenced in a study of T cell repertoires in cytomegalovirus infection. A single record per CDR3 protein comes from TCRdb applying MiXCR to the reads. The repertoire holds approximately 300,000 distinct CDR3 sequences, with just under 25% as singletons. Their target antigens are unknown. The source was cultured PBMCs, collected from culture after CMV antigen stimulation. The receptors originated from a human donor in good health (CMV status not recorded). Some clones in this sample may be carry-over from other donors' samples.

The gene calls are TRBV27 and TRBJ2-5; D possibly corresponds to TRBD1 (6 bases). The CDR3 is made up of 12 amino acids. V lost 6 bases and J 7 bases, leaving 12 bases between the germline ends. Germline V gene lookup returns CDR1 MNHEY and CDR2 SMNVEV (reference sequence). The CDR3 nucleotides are TGTGCCAGCAGCCCCCAGGGGTTGACCCAGTACTTC. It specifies CASSPQGLTQYF.

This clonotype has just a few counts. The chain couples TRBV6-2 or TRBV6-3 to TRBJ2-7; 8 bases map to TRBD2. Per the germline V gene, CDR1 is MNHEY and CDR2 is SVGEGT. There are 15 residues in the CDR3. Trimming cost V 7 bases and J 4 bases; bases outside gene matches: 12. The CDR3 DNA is TGTGCCAGCACCCACCAACTAGCGGAGGCGTACGAGCAGTACTTC. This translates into CASTHQLAEAYEQYF.

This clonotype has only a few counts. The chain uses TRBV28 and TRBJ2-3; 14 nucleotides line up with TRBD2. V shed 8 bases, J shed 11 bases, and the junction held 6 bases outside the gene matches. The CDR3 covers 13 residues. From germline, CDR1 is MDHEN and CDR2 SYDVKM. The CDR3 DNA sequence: TGTGCCAGCTGGGGACTAGCGGGAGAAGAGCAGTATTTT. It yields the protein CASWGLAGEEQYF.

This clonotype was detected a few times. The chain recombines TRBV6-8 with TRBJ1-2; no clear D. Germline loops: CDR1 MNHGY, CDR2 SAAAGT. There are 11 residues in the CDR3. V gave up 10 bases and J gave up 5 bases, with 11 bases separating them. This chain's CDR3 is CATQVAYGYTF. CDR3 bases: TGTGCCACCCAAGTAGCTTATGGCTACACCTTC.

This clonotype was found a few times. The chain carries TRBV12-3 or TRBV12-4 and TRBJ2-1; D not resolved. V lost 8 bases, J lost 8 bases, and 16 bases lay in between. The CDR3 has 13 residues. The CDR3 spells CASAAVPVDEQFF. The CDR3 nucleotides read TGTGCCAGCGCCGCGGTCCCAGTGGATGAGCAGTTCTTC.

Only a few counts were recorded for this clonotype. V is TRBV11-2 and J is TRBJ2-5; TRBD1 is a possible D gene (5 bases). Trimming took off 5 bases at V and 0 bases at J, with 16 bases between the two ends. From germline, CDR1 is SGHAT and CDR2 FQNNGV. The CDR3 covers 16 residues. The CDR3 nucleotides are TGTGCCAGCAGCCCCCTGCAGGGTCGAAACCAAGAGACCCAGTACTTC. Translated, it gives CASSPLQGRNQETQYF.

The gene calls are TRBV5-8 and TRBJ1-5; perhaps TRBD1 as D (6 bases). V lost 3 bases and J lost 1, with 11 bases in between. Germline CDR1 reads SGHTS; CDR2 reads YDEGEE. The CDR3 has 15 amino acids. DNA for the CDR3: TGTGCCAGCAGCTCAGGGGAAGTCAGCAATCAGCCCCAGCATTTT. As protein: CASSSGEVSNQPQHF.

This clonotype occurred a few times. The CDR3 here is CATSRDRNSNQPQHF. CDR3 coding DNA: TGTGCCACCAGCAGGGACAGGAATAGCAATCAGCCCCAGCATTTT. This sequence joins TRBV15 and TRBJ1-5; 7 bases line up with TRBD1. The CDR3 loop spans 15 amino acids. Trimming took 3 bases from V and 0 from J; bases not matched to a gene: 2. Per germline, CDR1 LNHNV and CDR2 YYDKDF (reference sequence).

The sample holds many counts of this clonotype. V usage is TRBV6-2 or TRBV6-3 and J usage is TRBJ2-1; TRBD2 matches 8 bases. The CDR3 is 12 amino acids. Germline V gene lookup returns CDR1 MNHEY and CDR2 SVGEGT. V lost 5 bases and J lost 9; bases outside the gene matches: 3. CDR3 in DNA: TGTGCCAGCAGTCCGGGACTAGTTGAGCAGTTCTTC. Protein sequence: CASSPGLVEQFF.

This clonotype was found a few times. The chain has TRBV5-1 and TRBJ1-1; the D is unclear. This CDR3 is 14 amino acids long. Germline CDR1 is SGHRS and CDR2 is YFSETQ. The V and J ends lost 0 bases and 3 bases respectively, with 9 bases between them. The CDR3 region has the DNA TGCGCCAGCAGCTTGGTAGTTAAGGACACTGAAGCTTTCTTT. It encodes CASSLVVKDTEAFF.

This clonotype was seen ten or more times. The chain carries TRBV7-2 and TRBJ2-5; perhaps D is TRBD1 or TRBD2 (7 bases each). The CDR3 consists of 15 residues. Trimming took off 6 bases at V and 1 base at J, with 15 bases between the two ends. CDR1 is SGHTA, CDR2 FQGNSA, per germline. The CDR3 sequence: CASSSQGGPQETQYF. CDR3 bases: TGTGCCAGCAGTTCCCAGGGGGGGCCCCAAGAGACCCAGTACTTC.

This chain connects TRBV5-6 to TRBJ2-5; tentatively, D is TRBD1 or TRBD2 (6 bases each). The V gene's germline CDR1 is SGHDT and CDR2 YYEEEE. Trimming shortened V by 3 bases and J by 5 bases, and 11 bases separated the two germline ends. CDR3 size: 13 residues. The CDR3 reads CASSWRGDETQYF. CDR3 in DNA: TGTGCCAGCAGCTGGAGGGGGGACGAGACCCAGTACTTC.